One T cell receptor (beta chain) is described in this entry. This receptor's antigen is unknown. Because it lacks the conserved phenylalanine or tryptophan at the end, this CDR3 is likely a read error. The DNA is left out, because the CDR3 cannot be placed on it with certainty; the CDR3 is given as TCRdb lists it. This sample stems from a study of cytomegalovirus exposure and HLA in healthy donors (dated by TCRdb to about 2017). About the full investigation: According to an earlier analysis of 550 to 750 of the donors, about 179 million T cells yielded roughly 110 million unique TCR beta sequences and 276 Gb of sequence data. Around 320 gigabases of sequencing data and 80 million or so unique TCR sequences were included in an early release covering about 700 HLA-typed donors. Among the approximately 400 genotyped donors, about 83% belonged to the genetic ancestry cluster associated with self-reported Caucasian donors. The study aimed to test whether cataloging public T cell receptors could reveal signatures of past pathogen exposure. The T cell repertoires of under 700 subjects were profiled by immunosequencing and related to cytomegalovirus serostatus. Along with the approximately 650-subject first cohort, a separate validation cohort of over a hundred different subjects was used. High-throughput TCR immunosequencing, statistical association of individual TCRs with disease status, and machine learning were combined to predict cytomegalovirus infection status. In a later analysis, previously published TCR beta repertoires from 550 to 750 donors were re-analyzed and high-resolution HLA genotyping was added so that TCR occurrence patterns could be studied. Rather than using new phenotypic data, the later analysis identified candidate immune exposures from TCR beta sequences and from how often those sequences occurred across donors. An earlier analysis of about 600 of the donors used high-throughput TCR beta sequencing to judge whether each TCR beta V gene segment behaved as functional or pseudogenic. Alongside the repertoire data, information on donor age, sex, ethnicity and CMV serostatus was compiled. A later genetic analysis took genome-wide SNP genotypes for about three fifths of the 666 donors and used that subset as a discovery cohort. All discovery cohort repertoires had been generated using a single sequencing platform. HLA typing covered class I and class II loci at four-digit resolution. The number of typed donors differed by locus: roughly 629-640 for A, B, C, DRB1 and DQB1; 500 to 550 for DQA1; 600 to 610 for DPA1; and around 470 for DPB1. Five DR-DQ haplotypes were treated as single units for association and clustering because of strong linkage in the cohort. Among around 400 genotyped donors of the cohort, an average of around 240,000 unique TCR beta nucleotide sequences was sequenced per donor, of which 15% to 20% were non-productive. Findings and caveats that apply to the study as a whole: While some public TCRs were present in many individuals, most TCR sequences turned up only very rarely across donors. The 87-base-pair reads could not distinguish some IMGT-functional V segments, including TRBV6-2 and TRBV6-3, so those segments were excluded. Linkage disequilibrium might explain the correlated functional status among segregating V segments, but an unknown experimental factor could not be excluded. According to the authors, the approach could potentially be generalized to other disease states and immunological phenotypes. A later analysis associated some 17,000 TCR beta sequences with specific HLA alleles at a false discovery rate of 0.05. In an earlier analysis of some 500 of the donors, most TCR beta V segments appeared in productive rearrangements about 90% or about 30% of the time, broadly matching IMGT annotations. Strong co-occurrence of HLA alleles, especially DR and DQ, made assigning TCR associations to individual alleles difficult. A further reported finding was that TCR beta sequences accurately predicted the HLA-A and HLA-B alleles for most subjects in the first cohort. Because counts were too low, roughly 18 rarely observed V segments, including chromosome 9 orphons, were left out of the earlier analysis of roughly 600 of the donors. Several of the top co-occurrence clusters appeared to be linked to parvovirus B19, influenza, CMV and Epstein-Barr virus, according to a later analysis. In a later analysis, HLA-associated TCR beta chains showed more clonal expansion and lower generation probabilities than non-associated chains that were equally common. Presence/absence analyses assumed roughly uniform sequencing depth across donors, an assumption that may not hold. In a later analysis, most CMV-associated TCR beta chains were found to appear HLA-restricted, with HLA associations seemingly driven largely by CMV exposure. In this cohort, only TCR beta chains were sequenced, and detectable features were limited by the absence of alpha or paired-chain data. An association between a missense DCLRE1C variant and V-gene and J-gene trimming of TCR beta chains was found in a later genetic analysis and replicated in an independent cohort. In both the original and validation cohorts, the classifier was reported to diagnose cytomegalovirus status with high specificity and sensitivity. CMV serostatus was the only immune exposure information available for the cohort. Because HLA typing was missing for some donors at each locus, association tests included only the typed subset. A later analysis found that TCR association rates varied across HLA loci, with DRB1 alleles showing the most associated TCRs and HLA-C alleles the fewest. In a later genetic analysis, fewer N-insertions in productive TCRs were reported among donors in an Asian-associated ancestry cluster than the roughly 640-donor mean. In vitro tests confirmed that a few of the cytomegalovirus-associated TCR beta chains recognize cytomegalovirus antigens. A cluster of highly shared sequence variants was judged likely to be a technical artifact of the sequencing pipeline. The study listed 150 to 200 TCR beta chains as associated with cytomegalovirus.

The cohort consisted of approximately 670 healthy bone marrow donors. At the time of sampling, all cohort members were nominally healthy, though unrecorded immune exposures were likely present. The donor tested CMV seropositive, placing the donor among the roughly 270 seropositive members of the cohort. Each donor provided a peripheral blood sample, and peripheral blood mononuclear cells were used for TCR beta sequencing. Genomic DNA extraction from the blood cell samples was performed with the Qiagen DNeasy Blood Extraction Kit. For CDR1 and CDR2, the germline V gene lists SGHRS and YFSETQ. The CDR3 comprises 8 residues, both ends counted. The library was generated by the immunoSEQ multiplex PCR assay. A mixture of 60 forward primers for TCR Vbeta segments and 13 reverse primers for TCR Jbeta segments was used in the multiplex PCR. Amplification of the CDR3 region of rearranged TCR beta genes was performed with a multiplex PCR assay on genomic DNA. Amplified TCR beta libraries were sequenced as 87-base-pair reads on the Illumina HiSeq System. For the original study's pipeline: In a later analysis, some 80 million unique TCR beta chains were counted across the roughly 700 repertoires, and about 10 million of these chains were shared by at least two donors. A nearest-neighbor algorithm error-corrected the raw reads and collapsed the reads into unique sequences, merging closely related sequences to remove PCR and sequencing errors. Alignment of CDR3 sequences to IMGT reference sequences was used to assign V, D and J gene segments. Each retained sequence needed at least a six-nucleotide match to both a V gene segment and a J gene segment. Rearrangements were called productive when the CDR3 lacked stop codons and stayed in frame with V and J; all others were non-productive. CDR3 was defined according to IMGT convention as the region running from the second conserved V-encoded cysteine to the conserved J-encoded phenylalanine. The earlier analysis of 550 to 650 of the donors excluded any sequence lacking an unambiguous match to a single V gene segment. In an earlier analysis of about 590 of the donors, a V segment was called functional when productive rearrangements were above 56.7%, and segregating when the standard deviation between donors exceeded 5%. A statistical classification framework was built to diagnose cytomegalovirus status from the catalog of TCR beta chain sequences. In a later analysis, V and J genes were assigned by comparing TCR nucleotide sequences against IMGT/GENE-DB human TR gene sequences. In a later analysis, CDR3 sequences and most-parsimonious VDJ recombination scenarios were assigned using the TCRdist pipeline. A later analysis defined each TCR beta chain by its CDR3 amino acid sequence plus V-gene family, and excluded reads lacking a unique V-gene family. A later analysis removed 592 highly shared, low-generation-probability nucleotide sequences to deal with suspected cross-contamination and a sequencing artifact. A later analysis calculated a clonal expansion index for each public chain from normalized within-repertoire ranks of inferred template counts. Generation probabilities in a later analysis came from a VDJ recombination model fitted to out-of-frame rearrangements, and those results were checked against IGoR. Hypergeometric tests were used in a later analysis to score TCR-TCR, TCR-HLA and TCR-CMV co-occurrence, with a repertoire-size bias correction applied to the TCR pairs. In a later analysis, false discovery rates were estimated by permuting HLA or CMV assignments 20 times. In a later analysis, co-occurring TCRs were grouped using DBSCAN, with TCRdist sequence similarity added in when clustering inside HLA-allele-positive subsets. Repertoires with fewer than 30,000 or more than 120,000 public chains, plus five repertoires with anomalous nucleotide sharing, were excluded from co-occurrence clustering. In its TCRdb copy, this immuneACCESS table keeps in-frame sequences only and misses some clones. Where compared with another copy, unresolved V genes explain less than half of these, and the others have no known cause. V and J calls and clone size are those listed in that table; D and trimming were worked out from the DNA. The table for this sample shows some 200,000 clones. Approximately 0.8% of the sample rests with the top ten.

The sample taken for sequencing was PBMCs. The receptor's source is a young woman in good health and CMV-seropositive. This chain joins TRBV5-1 to TRBJ1-5; TRBD1 is the table's D call and was not checked against the DNA. The CDR3 region has the sequence CATPKGFL.